This T cell receptor beta chain was identified in a study of shared clonotypes between healthy human individuals. Study at large: Donors had three CD4 naive, three CD4 memory, two CD8 naive and one CD8 memory plate apiece.

Sequenced by immunoSEQ multiplex PCR; TCRdb stores in-frame clones only, minus some. The profile shows 330,000 or so clones, 74% of them singletons. Each sample came from a Caucasian adult donor living in Nashville, Tennessee. In regard to this clone: The antigen is not known.

General study points: What limited the represented genetic and exposure-history diversity was the small number of donors.

Germline trimming cut 7 bases from V and 2 bases from J; bases unmatched to any gene: 11. Germline-derived CDR1 and CDR2 are SGHTA and FQGNSA. This CDR3 region has 17 residues. The sample consisted of memory CD4+ T cells sorted from blood. Sample subset: CD45RA-negative fraction. V and J are TRBV7-2 and TRBJ2-3, with 11 bases matching TRBD2. The source is a man aged 25 to 45 in good health. The CDR3 DNA reads TGTGCCAGCACCAGGCTACTAGCGGGAGTCGACACAGATACGCAGTATTTT. It encodes CASTRLLAGVDTDTQYF.